Below are 10 T cell receptor beta chains sequenced from a single sample in a study of T cells in Graves' hyperthyroidism and ophthalmopathy. Amplified TCR beta CDR3 regions derived from RNA transcripts. The HTBI primer set was used in a first-round RT-PCR of the TCR CDR3. TCRdb processed the multiplex PCR reads anew with MiXCR; each CDR3 protein has one entry. This sample yields around 450,000 distinct CDR3 sequences, of which 15% to 18% are seen a single time; 7.5% to 8% belongs to the top ten. Sequencing was carried out using blood. Every receptor here comes from a woman younger than 30 with Graves' hyperthyroidism.

CDR3 sequence: CASSQVPSTNYGYTF. The CDR3 DNA reads TGTGCCAGCAGCCAGGTACCCTCGACTAACTATGGCTACACCTTC. The chain carries TRBV3-1 and TRBJ1-2; D gene ambiguous. The V end lost 3 bases, the J end lost 0 bases, and 11 bases lay between the germline ends. The CDR3 has 15 residues. Germline values: CDR1 LGHDT, CDR2 YNNKEL (reference sequence).

This clonotype was seen a handful of times. The rearrangement joins TRBV18 to TRBJ1-2; D uncertain. The germline V gene encodes CDR1 KGHSH and CDR2 LQKENI. CDR3 length: 13 residues. V was pared by 0 bases and J by 4 bases, with 6 bases between. CDR3: CASSPPDSYGYTF. The CDR3 region has the DNA TGTGCCAGCTCACCACCCGATTCCTATGGCTACACCTTC.

This clonotype has a handful of counts. The rearrangement joins TRBV6-2 or TRBV6-3 to TRBJ1-4; TRBD1 is a possible D gene (5 bases). V was cut by 6 bases and J by 8 bases, with 19 bases left in between. The germline gives CDR1 MNHEY, CDR2 SVGEGT. There are 15 residues in the CDR3. Here the CDR3 DNA reads TGTGCCAGCAGGCCCGGAGGGACTGTGAGGGAAAAACTGTTTTTT. Amino acid sequence: CASRPGGTVREKLFF.

The V call is TRBV19, the J call TRBJ1-6; D unresolved. The CDR3 has 16 amino acids. V lost 5 bases and J lost 7, with 18 bases in between. Germline loops: CDR1 LNHDA, CDR2 SQIVND (reference sequence). The CDR3 loop is CASSSDGELPNSPLHF. CDR3 DNA sequence: TGTGCCAGTAGTTCCGACGGAGAGCTACCCAATTCACCCCTCCACTTT.

This clonotype was counted at least ten times. This chain uses TRBV12-3 or TRBV12-4 with TRBJ1-4, with a tentative D call TRBD1 (6 bases). The CDR3 is 14 residues long. The V end was cut by 5 bases, the J end by 7 bases, with 14 bases between. The CDR3 sequence is CASSTGLGGEKLFF. The CDR3 DNA follows: TGTGCCAGCAGTACAGGGTTGGGAGGTGAAAAACTGTTTTTT.

This clonotype was counted only a few times. The gene calls are TRBV6-1 and TRBJ1-2; D not certain. This CDR3 is built from 14 residues. Looked up from germline, CDR1 is MNHNS and CDR2 is SASEGT. Trimming shortened V by 6 bases and J by 4 bases, and 15 bases separated the two germline ends. The CDR3 region is CASSRGPTGYGYTF. The CDR3 DNA sequence: TGTGCCAGCAGCCGTGGGCCTACTGGCTATGGCTACACCTTC.

The chain links TRBV2 to TRBJ1-2; D is possibly TRBD1 (6 bases). The CDR3 is made up of 12 amino acids. Per germline, CDR1 SNHLY and CDR2 FYNNEI. V lost 4 bases to trimming and J lost 8 bases, with 11 bases between them. The CDR3 spells CASSGDTLGYTF. CDR3 nucleotide sequence: TGTGCCAGCAGTGGGGACACCCTGGGCTACACCTTC.

This clonotype was detected only a few times. The J gene is TRBJ2-1, the V gene TRBV6-1; 11 bases match TRBD1. The CDR3 length is 16 residues. The V gene end was trimmed by 6 bases and the J gene end by 6 bases; junction bases not matched to a gene: 10. Germline CDR1 is MNHNS and CDR2 is SASEGT. CDR3 region: CASRGKDRGRSNEQFF. In nucleotides, the CDR3 is TGTGCCAGCAGGGGGAAGGACAGGGGGCGCTCCAATGAGCAGTTCTTC.

This clonotype was seen a handful of times. The J gene is TRBJ2-2, the V gene TRBV25-1; 7 bases are shared with TRBD2. Germline lookup yields CDR1 MGHDK and CDR2 SYGVNS. CDR3 length: 14 amino acids. With V trimmed by 5 bases and J by 3 bases, 3 bases remained unmatched. CDR3 sequence reads: CASSIGGYTGELFF. CDR3 bases: TGTGCCAGCAGTATCGGGGGGTACACCGGGGAGCTGTTTTTT.

This clonotype was observed a few times. V and J are TRBV19 and TRBJ2-3; D is possibly TRBD1 or TRBD2 (6 bases each). This CDR3 contains 16 residues. Trimming cost V 1 base and J 4 bases, with 15 bases left between them. In germline, CDR1 is LNHDA, CDR2 SQIVND (reference sequence). CDR3 amino acids: CASSIVPGEGADTQYF. The CDR3 DNA is TGTGCCAGTAGTATAGTTCCGGGAGAGGGGGCAGATACGCAGTATTTT.